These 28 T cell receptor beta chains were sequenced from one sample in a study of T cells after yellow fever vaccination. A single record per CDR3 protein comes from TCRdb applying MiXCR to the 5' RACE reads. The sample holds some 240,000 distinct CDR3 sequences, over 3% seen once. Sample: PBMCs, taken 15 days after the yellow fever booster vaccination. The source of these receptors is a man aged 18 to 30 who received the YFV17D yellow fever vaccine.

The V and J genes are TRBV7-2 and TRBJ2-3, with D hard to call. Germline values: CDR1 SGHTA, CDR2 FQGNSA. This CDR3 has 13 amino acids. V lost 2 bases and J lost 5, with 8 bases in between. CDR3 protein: CASSLSSGDTQYF. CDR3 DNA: TGTGCCAGCAGCTTATCTTCGGGAGATACGCAGTATTTT.

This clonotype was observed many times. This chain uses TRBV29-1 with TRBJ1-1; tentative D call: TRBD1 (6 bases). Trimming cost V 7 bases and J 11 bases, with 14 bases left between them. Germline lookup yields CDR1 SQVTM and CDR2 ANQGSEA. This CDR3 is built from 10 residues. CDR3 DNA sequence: TGCAGCGCGGAGGAAGGGGGGGCTTTCTTT. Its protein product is CSAEEGGAFF. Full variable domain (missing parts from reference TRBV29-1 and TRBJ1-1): SAVISQKPSRDICQRGTSLTIQCQVDSQVTMMFWYRQQPGQSLTLIATANQGSEATYESGFVIDKFPISRPNLTFSTLTVSNMSPEDSSIYLCSAEEGGAFFGQGTRLTVV.

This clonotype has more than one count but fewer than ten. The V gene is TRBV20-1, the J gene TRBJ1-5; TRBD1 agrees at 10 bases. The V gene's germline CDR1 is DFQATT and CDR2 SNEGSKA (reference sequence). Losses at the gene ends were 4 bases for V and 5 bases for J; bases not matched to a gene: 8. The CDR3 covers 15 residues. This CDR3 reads CSATRGTGDDQPQHF. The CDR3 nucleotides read TGCAGTGCTACGAGGGGGACAGGGGACGATCAGCCCCAGCATTTT.

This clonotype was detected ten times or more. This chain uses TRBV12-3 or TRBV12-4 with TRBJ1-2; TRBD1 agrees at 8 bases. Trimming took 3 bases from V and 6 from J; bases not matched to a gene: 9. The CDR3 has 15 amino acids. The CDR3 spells CASSFGQGRYNGYTF. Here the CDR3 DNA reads TGTGCCAGCAGTTTTGGACAGGGACGGTATAATGGCTACACCTTC.

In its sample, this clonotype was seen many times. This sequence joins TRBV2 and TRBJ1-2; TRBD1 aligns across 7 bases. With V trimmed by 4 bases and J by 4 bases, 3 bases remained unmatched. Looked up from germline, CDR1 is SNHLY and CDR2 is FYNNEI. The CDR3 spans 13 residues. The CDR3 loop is CASSATGAYGYTF. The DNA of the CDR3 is TGTGCCAGCAGTGCTACAGGGGCCTATGGCTACACCTTC.

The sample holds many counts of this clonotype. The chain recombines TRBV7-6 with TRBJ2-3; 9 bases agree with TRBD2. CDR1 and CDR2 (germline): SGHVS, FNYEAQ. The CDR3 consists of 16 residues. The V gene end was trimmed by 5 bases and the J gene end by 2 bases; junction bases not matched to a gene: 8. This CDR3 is CASSLIAGANTDTQYF. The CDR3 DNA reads TGTGCCAGCAGCCTAATAGCGGGGGCCAACACAGATACGCAGTATTTT. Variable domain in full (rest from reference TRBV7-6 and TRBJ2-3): GAGVSQSPRYKVTKRGQDVALRCDPISGHVSLYWYRQALGQGPEFLTYFNYEAQQDKSGLPNDRFSAERPEGSISTLTIQRTEQRDSAMYRCASSLIAGANTDTQYFGPGTRLTVL.

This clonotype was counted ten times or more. CDR3 protein: CASSRGGLGGTDTQYF. In DNA form, the CDR3 reads TGTGCCAGCAGCCGTGGAGGACTAGGCGGCACAGATACGCAGTATTTT. J is TRBJ2-3 and V is TRBV7-9; 7 bases are shared with TRBD2. This CDR3 is built from 16 residues. Germline values: CDR1 SEHNR, CDR2 FQNEAQ (reference sequence). V trimming: 5 bases; J trimming: 1 base; junction bases outside the gene matches: 9.

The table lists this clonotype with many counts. The CDR3 DNA is TGCAGTGTCTCGAACTCTCCGGGACAGGGAGACTACGAGCAGTACGTC. Translation: CSVSNSPGQGDYEQYV. This chain uses TRBV20-1 with TRBJ2-7, with 9 bases aligning to TRBD1. J was trimmed by 3 bases and V by 7 bases; bases with no gene match: 16. This CDR3 spans 16 amino acids. Germline V gene data show CDR1 as DFQATT and CDR2 as SNEGSKA (reference sequence).

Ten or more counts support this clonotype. The CDR3 sequence: CASSPETVTDTQYF. CDR3 DNA: TGTGCCAGCAGCCCCGAAACGGTCACAGATACGCAGTATTTT. The gene calls are TRBV7-3 and TRBJ2-3; D not certain. Germline CDR1 and CDR2: SGHTA and FQGTGA. With 5 bases removed from V and 2 bases from J, the gap between germline ends came to 11 bases. The CDR3 sequence is 14 residues long.

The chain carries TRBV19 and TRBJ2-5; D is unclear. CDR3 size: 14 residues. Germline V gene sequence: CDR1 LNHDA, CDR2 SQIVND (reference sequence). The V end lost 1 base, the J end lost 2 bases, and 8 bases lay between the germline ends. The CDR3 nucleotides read TGTGCCAGTAGTATAGTCCCTATGCAAGAGACCCAGTACTTC. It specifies CASSIVPMQETQYF. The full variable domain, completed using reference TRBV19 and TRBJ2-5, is DGGITQSPKYLFRKEGQNVTLSCEQNLNHDAMYWYRQDPGQGLRLIYYSQIVNDFQKGDIAEGYSVSREKKESFPLTVTSAQKNPTAFYLCASSIVPMQETQYFGPGTRLLVL.

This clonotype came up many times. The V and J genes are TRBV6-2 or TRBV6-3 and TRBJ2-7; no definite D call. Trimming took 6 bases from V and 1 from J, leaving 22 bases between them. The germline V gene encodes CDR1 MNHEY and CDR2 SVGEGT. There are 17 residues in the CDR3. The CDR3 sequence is CASSPRRNMLESYEQYV. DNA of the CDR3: TGTGCCAGCAGCCCCCGACGTAATATGTTGGAGTCCTACGAGCAGTACGTC.

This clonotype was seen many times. This CDR3 is CASSVRADSGNTIYF. Written as DNA, the CDR3 is TGTGCCAGCAGCGTGCGGGCTGACTCTGGAAACACCATATATTTT. The chain joins TRBV9 to TRBJ1-3; D remains unclear. Germline assignment: CDR1 SGDLS and CDR2 YYNGEE. The CDR3 loop spans 15 amino acids. Trimming stripped 2 bases from V and 0 bases from J, with 9 bases between.

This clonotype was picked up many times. CDR3 region: CASSAAKTSTDTQYF. The CDR3, as DNA: TGTGCCAGCAGCGCTGCCAAGACTAGCACAGATACGCAGTATTTT. The V gene is TRBV7-9, the J gene TRBJ2-3, with no clear D. Germline lookup yields CDR1 SEHNR and CDR2 FQNEAQ (reference sequence). The CDR3 loop spans 15 amino acids. Trimming took off 5 bases at V and 0 bases at J, with 12 bases between the two ends.

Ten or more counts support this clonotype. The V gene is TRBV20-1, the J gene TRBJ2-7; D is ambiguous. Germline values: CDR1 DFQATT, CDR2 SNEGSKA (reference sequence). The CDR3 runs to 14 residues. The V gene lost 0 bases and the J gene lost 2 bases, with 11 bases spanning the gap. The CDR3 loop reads CSARDRSWAYEQYV. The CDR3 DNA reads TGCAGTGCTAGAGATCGATCTTGGGCCTACGAGCAGTACGTC.

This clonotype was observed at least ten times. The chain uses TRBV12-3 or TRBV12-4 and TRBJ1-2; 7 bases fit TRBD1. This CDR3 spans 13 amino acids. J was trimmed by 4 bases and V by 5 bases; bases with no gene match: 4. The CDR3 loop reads CASSPGGVYGYTF. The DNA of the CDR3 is TGTGCCAGCAGTCCAGGGGGAGTCTATGGCTACACCTTC.

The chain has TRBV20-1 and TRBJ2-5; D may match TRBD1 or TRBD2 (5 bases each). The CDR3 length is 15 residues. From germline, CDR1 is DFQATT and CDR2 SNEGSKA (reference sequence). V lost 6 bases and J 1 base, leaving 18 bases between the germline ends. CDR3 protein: CSADLVGEIQETQYF. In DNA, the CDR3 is TGCAGTGCCGACCTGGTGGGGGAGATCCAAGAGACCCAGTACTTC.

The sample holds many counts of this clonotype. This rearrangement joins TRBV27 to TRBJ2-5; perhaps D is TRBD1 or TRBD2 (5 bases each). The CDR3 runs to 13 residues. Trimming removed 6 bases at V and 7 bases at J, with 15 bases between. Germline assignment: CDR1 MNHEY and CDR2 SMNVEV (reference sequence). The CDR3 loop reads CASRGTADMTQYF. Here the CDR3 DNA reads TGTGCCAGCAGGGGGACCGCCGATATGACCCAGTACTTC.

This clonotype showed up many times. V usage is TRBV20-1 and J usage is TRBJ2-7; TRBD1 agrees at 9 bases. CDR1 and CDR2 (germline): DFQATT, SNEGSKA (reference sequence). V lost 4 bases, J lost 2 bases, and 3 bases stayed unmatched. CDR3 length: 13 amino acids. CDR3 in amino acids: CSATTGGTYEQYF. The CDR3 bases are TGCAGTGCTACGACAGGGGGGACCTACGAGCAGTACTTC.

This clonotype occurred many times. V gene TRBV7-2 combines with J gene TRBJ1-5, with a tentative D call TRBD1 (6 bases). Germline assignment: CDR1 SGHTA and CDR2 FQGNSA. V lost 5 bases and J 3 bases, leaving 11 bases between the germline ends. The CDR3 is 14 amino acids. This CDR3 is CASSQYRVNQPQHF. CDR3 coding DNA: TGTGCCAGCAGCCAATACAGGGTCAATCAGCCCCAGCATTTT. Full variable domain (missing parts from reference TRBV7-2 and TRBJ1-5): GAGVSQSPSNKVTEKGKDVELRCDPISGHTALYWYRQSLGQGLEFLIYFQGNSAPDKSGLPSDRFSAERTGGSVSTLTIQRTQQEDSAVYLCASSQYRVNQPQHFGDGTRLSIL.

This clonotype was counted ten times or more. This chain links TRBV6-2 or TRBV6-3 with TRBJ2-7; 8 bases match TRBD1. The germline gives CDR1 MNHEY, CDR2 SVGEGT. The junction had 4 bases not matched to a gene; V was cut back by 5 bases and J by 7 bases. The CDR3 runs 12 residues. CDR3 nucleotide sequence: TGTGCCAGCAGTCAGGACAGGGATGAGCAGTACGTC. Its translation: CASSQDRDEQYV.

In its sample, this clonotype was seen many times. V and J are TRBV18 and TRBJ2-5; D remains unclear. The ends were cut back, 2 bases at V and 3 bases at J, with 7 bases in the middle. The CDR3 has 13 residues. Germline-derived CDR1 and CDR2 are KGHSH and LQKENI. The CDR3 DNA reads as TGTGCCAGCTCACCAAGTCAGGAAGAGACCCAGTACTTC. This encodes CASSPSQEETQYF.

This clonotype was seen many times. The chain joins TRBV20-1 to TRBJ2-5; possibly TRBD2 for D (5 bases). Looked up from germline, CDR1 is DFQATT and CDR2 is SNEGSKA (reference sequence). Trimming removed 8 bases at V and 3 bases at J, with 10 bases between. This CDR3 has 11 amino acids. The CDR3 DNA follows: TGCAGTCCGGACGGGAAAGAGACCCAGTACTTC. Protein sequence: CSPDGKETQYF.

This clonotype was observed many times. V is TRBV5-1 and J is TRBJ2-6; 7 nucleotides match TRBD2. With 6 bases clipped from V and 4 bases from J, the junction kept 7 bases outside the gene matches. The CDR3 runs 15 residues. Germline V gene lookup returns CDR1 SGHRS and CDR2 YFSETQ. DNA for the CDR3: TGCGCCAGCACCCCTGGGGGGGACGGGGCCAACGTCCTGACTTTC. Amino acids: CASTPGGDGANVLTF.

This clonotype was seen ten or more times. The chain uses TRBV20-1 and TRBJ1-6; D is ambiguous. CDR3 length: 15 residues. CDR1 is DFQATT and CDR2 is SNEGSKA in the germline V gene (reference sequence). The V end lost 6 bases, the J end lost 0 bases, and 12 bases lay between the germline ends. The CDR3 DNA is TGCAGTGCAGCAAGAGGGAGCTCCTATAATTCACCCCTCCACTTT. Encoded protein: CSAARGSSYNSPLHF.

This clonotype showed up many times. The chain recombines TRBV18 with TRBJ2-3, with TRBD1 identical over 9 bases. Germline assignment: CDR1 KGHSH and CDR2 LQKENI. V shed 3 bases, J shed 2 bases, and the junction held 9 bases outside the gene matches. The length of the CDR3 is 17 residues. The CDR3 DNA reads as TGTGCCAGCTCACCGCTCCCCGGGACAGGGAACACAGATACGCAGTATTTT. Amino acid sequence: CASSPLPGTGNTDTQYF.

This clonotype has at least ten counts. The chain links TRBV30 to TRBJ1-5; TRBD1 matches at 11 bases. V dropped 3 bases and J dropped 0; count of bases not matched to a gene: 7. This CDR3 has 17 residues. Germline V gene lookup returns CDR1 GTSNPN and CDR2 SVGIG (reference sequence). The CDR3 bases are TGTGCCTGGAGCCGCGGGACAGGGGGATATAGCAATCAGCCCCAGCATTTT. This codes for CAWSRGTGGYSNQPQHF.

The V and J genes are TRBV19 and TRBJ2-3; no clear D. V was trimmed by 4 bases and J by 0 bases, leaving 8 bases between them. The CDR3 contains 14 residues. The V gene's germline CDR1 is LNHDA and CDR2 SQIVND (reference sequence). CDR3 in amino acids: CASSTLQSTDTQYF. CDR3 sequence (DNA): TGTGCCAGTAGTACCCTACAAAGCACAGATACGCAGTATTTT.

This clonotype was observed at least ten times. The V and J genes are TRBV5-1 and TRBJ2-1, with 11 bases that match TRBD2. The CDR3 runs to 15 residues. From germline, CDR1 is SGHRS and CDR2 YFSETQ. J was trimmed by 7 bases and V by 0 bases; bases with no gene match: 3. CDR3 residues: CASSLVIAGGNEQFF. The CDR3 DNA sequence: TGCGCCAGCAGCTTGGTGATAGCGGGGGGGAATGAGCAGTTCTTC.